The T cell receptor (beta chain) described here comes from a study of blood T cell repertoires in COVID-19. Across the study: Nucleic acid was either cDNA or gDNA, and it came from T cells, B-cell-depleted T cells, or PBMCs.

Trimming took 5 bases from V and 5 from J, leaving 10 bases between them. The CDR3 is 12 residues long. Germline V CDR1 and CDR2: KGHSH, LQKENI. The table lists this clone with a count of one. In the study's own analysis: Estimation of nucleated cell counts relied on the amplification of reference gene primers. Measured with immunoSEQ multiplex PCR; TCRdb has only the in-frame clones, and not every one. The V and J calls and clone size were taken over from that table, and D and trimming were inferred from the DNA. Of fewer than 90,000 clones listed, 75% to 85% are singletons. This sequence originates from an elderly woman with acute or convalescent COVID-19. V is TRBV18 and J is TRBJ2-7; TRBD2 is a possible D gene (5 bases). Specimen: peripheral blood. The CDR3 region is CASSSGDNEQYF. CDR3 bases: TGTGCCAGCTCAAGCGGAGACAACGAGCAGTACTTC.